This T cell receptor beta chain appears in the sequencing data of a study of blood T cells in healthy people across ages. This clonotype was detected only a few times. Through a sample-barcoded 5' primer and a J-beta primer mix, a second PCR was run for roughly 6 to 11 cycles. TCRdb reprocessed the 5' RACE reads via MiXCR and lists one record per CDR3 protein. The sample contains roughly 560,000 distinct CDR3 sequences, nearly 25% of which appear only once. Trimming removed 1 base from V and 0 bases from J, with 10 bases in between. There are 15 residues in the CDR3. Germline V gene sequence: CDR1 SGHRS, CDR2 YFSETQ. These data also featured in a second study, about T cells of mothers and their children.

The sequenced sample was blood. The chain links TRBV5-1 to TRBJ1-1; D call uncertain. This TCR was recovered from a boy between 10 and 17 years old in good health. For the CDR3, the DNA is TGCGCCAGCAGCTTGCTTCCAGATATGAACACTGAAGCTTTCTTT. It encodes CASSLLPDMNTEAFF.